This passage covers 11 T cell receptor beta chains from one sample sequenced in a study of blood T cell repertoires in COVID-19. This table comes from immunoSEQ multiplex PCR, and its TCRdb copy is limited to in-frame clones, with some not included. The data show about 200,000 clones, around 92% seen once. The source material was PBMCs or T cells enriched from blood (not recorded which). These receptors all come from a woman aged 18-35 years who had recovered from COVID-19.

This chain joins TRBV4-1 and TRBJ1-1; D unresolved. V was cut by 0 bases and J by 4 bases, with 12 bases left in between. The CDR3 contains 15 residues. Germline V lookup: CDR1 MGHRA, CDR2 YSYEKL. The chain's CDR3 is CASSQDTMVSTEAFF. For the CDR3, the DNA is TGCGCCAGCAGCCAAGATACCATGGTTAGCACTGAAGCTTTCTTT.

The chain is built from TRBV18 and TRBJ1-2, with 8 bases lining up with TRBD1. Germline V gives CDR1 KGHSH, CDR2 LQKENI. Trimming removed 3 bases from V and 6 bases from J; junction bases left unmatched: 9. This CDR3 has 15 amino acids. CDR3: CASSPRQGRENGYTF. CDR3 coding DNA: TGTGCCAGCTCACCCCGACAGGGGAGAGAGAATGGCTACACCTTC.

This chain connects TRBV6-1 to TRBJ1-2, with D perhaps matching TRBD1 (5 bases). CDR1 MNHNS and CDR2 SASEGT come from the germline V gene. Trimming left V 2 bases short and J 2 bases short, with 12 bases between. The CDR3 loop spans 15 amino acids. The CDR3 nucleotides are TGTGCCAGCAGTGAATGGTGGGGGGGGAACTATGGCTACACCTTC. It is translated as CASSEWWGGNYGYTF.

The V and J genes are TRBV28 and TRBJ2-7, with 9 bases lining up with TRBD1. The CDR3 totals 15 residues. Germline V gene lookup returns CDR1 MDHEN and CDR2 SYDVKM. V lost 3 bases to trimming and J lost 6 bases; unmatched junction nucleotides: 9. The CDR3 spells CASSFSGTGRVEQYF. The DNA for the CDR3 is TGTGCCAGCAGTTTTTCCGGGACAGGGCGCGTCGAGCAGTACTTC.

V usage is TRBV15 and J usage is TRBJ1-5, with a weak D call TRBD1 (6 bases). The CDR3 sequence is 15 residues long. V was shortened by 6 bases and J by 5 bases, with 17 bases between the two germline ends. Per the germline V gene, CDR1 is LNHNV and CDR2 is YYDKDF (reference sequence). CDR3 amino acids: CATRRRKGEHQPQHF. The CDR3 DNA reads as TGTGCCACCAGGAGAAGGAAGGGGGAACATCAGCCCCAGCATTTT.

The chain is built from TRBV5-1 and TRBJ2-1, with 12 bases fitting TRBD2. In germline, CDR1 is SGHRS, CDR2 YFSETQ. Trimming at V came to 4 bases and at J to 5 bases, leaving 13 bases not matched to a gene. The CDR3 runs to 18 residues. The CDR3 protein is CASSPRKRLAGANNEQFF. The CDR3 DNA reads TGCGCCAGCAGCCCACGGAAAAGACTAGCGGGGGCCAACAATGAGCAGTTCTTC.

In DNA, the CDR3 is TGTGCCAGCAGTCCGGACAGGGGCCTCCGTTTGCCCCAGCATTTT. This codes for CASSPDRGLRLPQHF. J is TRBJ1-5 and V is TRBV6-5, with 9 bases fitting TRBD1. Germline-derived CDR1 and CDR2 are MNHEY and SVGAGI. CDR3 length: 15 residues. The V gene end was trimmed by 5 bases and the J gene end by 9 bases; junction bases not matched to a gene: 11.

The chain uses TRBV19 and TRBJ2-1, with a tentative D call TRBD2 (5 bases). Germline V gene data show CDR1 as LNHDA and CDR2 as SQIVND (reference sequence). Trimming stripped 5 bases from V and 4 bases from J, with 9 bases between. The CDR3 runs 13 residues. The CDR3 protein is CASSEPGYNEQFF. CDR3 DNA sequence: TGTGCCAGTAGTGAGCCGGGATACAATGAGCAGTTCTTC.

This rearrangement joins TRBV3-1 (or the pseudogene TRBV3-2) to TRBJ2-7, with D possibly TRBD2 on 6 matching bases. The germline V gene has CDR1 LGHDT and CDR2 YNNKEL (reference sequence). Trimming left V 3 bases short and J 3 bases short, with 21 bases between. This CDR3 is 17 amino acids long. CDR3 sequence: CASSQGGGSARGYEQYF. As DNA, the CDR3 is TGTGCCAGCAGCCAGGGGGGTGGAAGTGCCCGAGGCTACGAGCAGTACTTC.

This chain links TRBV12-3 or TRBV12-4 with TRBJ1-2, with D uncertain. There are 12 residues in the CDR3. Trimming pared 1 base from V and 8 bases from J, leaving 8 bases between. The CDR3: CASSLGRLGYTF. The CDR3 DNA reads TGTGCCAGCAGTTTAGGCAGGTTGGGCTACACCTTC.

This clone has only a few counts. The chain has TRBV30 and TRBJ1-6; 9 nucleotides align to TRBD1. In germline, CDR1 is GTSNPN, CDR2 SVGIG (reference sequence). J gave up 8 bases and V 1 base, and 6 bases lay outside the gene matches. CDR3 size: 15 residues. CDR3 sequence reads: CAWSGTTGGDSPLHF. CDR3 bases: TGTGCCTGGAGTGGAACGACAGGGGGTGATTCACCCCTCCACTTT. The full variable domain, with the rest looked up from reference TRBV30 and TRBJ1-6, is SQTIHQWPATLVQPVGSPLSLECTVEGTSNPNLYWYRQAAGRGLQLLFYSVGIGQISSEVPQNLSASRPQDRQFILSSKKLLLSDSGFYLCAWSGTTGGDSPLHFGNGTRLTVT.